Shown below are 20 T cell receptor beta chains from a single sample sequenced in a study of cytomegalovirus exposure and HLA in healthy donors. 13 Jbeta primers and 60 Vbeta primers were used for the PCR. Clones were sequenced by immunoSEQ multiplex PCR, and TCRdb holds only the in-frame ones, with some missing. Recorded for this sample: fewer than 110,000 clones. Sequenced sample: PBMCs. Receptor source: a man between 35 and 55 years old in good health and CMV-seronegative.

The chain joins TRBV7-6 to TRBJ2-5; 14 bases match TRBD2. With V trimmed by 5 bases and J by 5 bases, 10 bases remained unmatched. CDR1 and CDR2 (germline): SGHVS, FNYEAQ. CDR3 length: 17 residues. The CDR3 reads CASSLGLAGGAWETQYF. CDR3 in DNA: TGTGCCAGCAGCCTTGGACTAGCGGGAGGTGCATGGGAGACCCAGTACTTC.

The CDR3 nucleotides are TGTGCCAGCAGTTTGCAACAGGGGGCCAGCGAGCAGTACTTC. As protein: CASSLQQGASEQYF. V and J are TRBV28 and TRBJ2-7; 9 bases fit TRBD1. Germline V lookup: CDR1 MDHEN, CDR2 SYDVKM. Trimming took 3 bases from V and 6 from J; bases not matched to a gene: 6. The CDR3 length is 14 residues.

The chain uses TRBV11-2 and TRBJ1-3, with 10 bases aligning to TRBD1. The CDR3 length is 15 residues. Losses at the gene ends were 5 bases for V and 7 bases for J; bases not matched to a gene: 8. Germline V gene data show CDR1 as SGHAT and CDR2 as FQNNGV. The CDR3 bases are TGTGCCAGCAGCCGAAGACCGGGACAGGGGAACACCATATATTTT. It codes for CASSRRPGQGNTIYF. The variable domain in full, with the rest retrieved from reference TRBV11-2 and TRBJ1-3, is EAGVAQSPRYKIIEKRQSVAFWCNPISGHATLYWYQQILGQGPKLLIQFQNNGVVDDSQLPKDRFSAERLKGVDSTLKIQPAKLEDSAVYLCASSRRPGQGNTIYFGEGSWLTVV.

The chain uses TRBV7-2 and TRBJ1-1, with TRBD1 matching over 9 bases. This CDR3 contains 15 residues. Germline trimming cut 5 bases from V and 4 bases from J; bases unmatched to any gene: 8. Germline CDR1 reads SGHTA; CDR2 reads FQGNSA. CDR3 DNA sequence: TGTGCCAGCAGCACTTTGACAGGGGGTATCACTGAAGCTTTCTTT. The encoded protein is CASSTLTGGITEAFF.

Of note for this clone: The sample contains more than one DNA sequence encoding this CDR3. The chain combines TRBV6-4 with TRBJ1-5, with D tentatively TRBD1 (5 bases). CDR1 is MRHNA and CDR2 is SNTAGT in the germline V gene. The CDR3 is 14 residues long. V gave up 3 bases and J gave up 6 bases, with 12 bases separating them. The CDR3 region is CASSESGGSQPQHF. CDR3 sequence (DNA): TGTGCCAGCAGTGAATCGGGGGGATCTCAGCCCCAGCATTTT.

The chain combines TRBV19 with TRBJ2-3; possible D gene TRBD1, 6 bases. Per germline, CDR1 LNHDA and CDR2 SQIVND (reference sequence). The CDR3 is 14 residues long. Trimming shortened V by 3 bases and J by 0 bases, and 7 bases separated the two germline ends. The CDR3 DNA is TGTGCCAGTAGTATCCAGGGGAGCACAGATACGCAGTATTTT. It specifies CASSIQGSTDTQYF.

The chain combines TRBV27 with TRBJ2-1; 8 nucleotides agree with TRBD1. This CDR3 has 13 amino acids. CDR1 and CDR2 from the germline V gene are MNHEY and SMNVEV (reference sequence). The junction had 5 bases not matched to a gene; V was cut back by 6 bases and J by 7 bases. The CDR3 nucleotides read TGTGCCAGCAGGAGGACAGGGAGTAATGAGCAGTTCTTC. Its translation: CASRRTGSNEQFF.

The V call is TRBV5-4, the J call TRBJ2-1; tentative D call: TRBD2 (5 bases). The V gene's germline CDR1 is SGHNT and CDR2 YYREEE (reference sequence). V lost 6 bases to trimming and J lost 7 bases, with 14 bases between them. The CDR3 runs to 13 residues. In DNA, the CDR3 is TGTGCCAGCACCAAACGCGAGGGAAATGAGCAGTTCTTC. Protein sequence: CASTKREGNEQFF.

The gene calls are TRBV6-1 and TRBJ2-3; maybe TRBD1 (6 bases). This CDR3 contains 14 residues. Germline V gene lookup returns CDR1 MNHNS and CDR2 SASEGT. Trimming left V 6 bases short and J 0 bases short, with 10 bases between. In DNA, the CDR3 is TGTGCCAGCAGGCAAGGACAGAGCACAGATACGCAGTATTTT. It yields the protein CASRQGQSTDTQYF.

The chain's CDR3 is CASTGGLIYEQYF. In DNA form, the CDR3 reads TGTGCCAGTACGGGGGGGCTCATTTACGAGCAGTACTTC. The chain carries TRBV6-5 and TRBJ2-5; 8 positions agree with TRBD2. The better agreement between TRBJ2-7 and the DNA end casts doubt on the J call. Germline values: CDR1 MNHEY, CDR2 SVGAGI. The CDR3 has 13 amino acids.

The chain is built from TRBV19 and TRBJ2-7; TRBD2 matches at 7 bases. CDR1 is LNHDA and CDR2 is SQIVND in the germline V gene (reference sequence). J lost 4 bases, V lost 1 base, and 4 bases had no gene match. This CDR3 is 14 amino acids long. The CDR3 protein is CASSIGRGLYEQYF. The CDR3 DNA sequence: TGTGCCAGTAGTATAGGTAGGGGACTATACGAGCAGTACTTC.

The chain employs TRBV7-8 and TRBJ1-5, with 9 bases fitting TRBD1. With V trimmed by 5 bases and J by 2 bases, 4 bases remained unmatched. Germline CDR1 reads SGHVS; CDR2 reads FQNEAQ. This CDR3 region has 15 residues. This CDR3 is CASSPRDRGNQPQHF. CDR3 in DNA: TGTGCCAGCAGCCCCCGGGACAGGGGCAATCAGCCCCAGCATTTT.

The gene calls are TRBV2 and TRBJ1-5; D is unclear. CDR3 length: 15 residues. Germline V gene sequence: CDR1 SNHLY, CDR2 FYNNEI. The V and J ends lost 1 base and 5 bases respectively, with 12 bases between them. This CDR3 is CASSEVTARYQPQHF. The CDR3 DNA reads as TGTGCCAGCAGTGAAGTTACAGCCAGATATCAGCCCCAGCATTTT.

V usage is TRBV15 and J usage is TRBJ2-4, with TRBD1 matching over 8 bases. The CDR3 sequence is 15 residues long. The germline V gene encodes CDR1 LNHNV and CDR2 YYDKDF (reference sequence). Trimming cost V 2 bases and J 6 bases; bases outside gene matches: 6. The CDR3 loop is CATSRSTGEVNIQYF. The CDR3, as DNA: TGTGCCACCAGCAGATCGACAGGGGAGGTAAACATTCAGTACTTC.

The V and J genes are TRBV7-8 and TRBJ1-3; D ambiguous. Trimming removed 5 bases from V and 0 bases from J, with 14 bases in between. Per the germline V gene, CDR1 is SGHVS and CDR2 is FQNEAQ. The CDR3 is made up of 16 amino acids. The CDR3 sequence: CASSILGVSSGNTIYF. Written as DNA, the CDR3 is TGTGCCAGCAGCATCCTGGGCGTGAGCTCTGGAAACACCATATATTTT.

Regarding this clone: A junction boundary mismatches the germline segment, possibly from a read error. For the CDR3, the DNA is TGTGCCAGTAGTACCCACCAACTGGTTAATTTT. This gives the protein CASSTHQLVNF. The chain carries TRBV19 and TRBJ1-1, with unresolved D. The CDR3 consists of 11 residues. Germline V gene sequence: CDR1 LNHDA, CDR2 SQIVND (reference sequence).

The V call is TRBV4-1, the J call TRBJ2-2; 8 nucleotides line up with TRBD2. With 4 bases clipped from V and 0 bases from J, the junction kept 4 bases outside the gene matches. This CDR3 is 16 amino acids long. CDR1 is MGHRA, CDR2 YSYEKL, per germline. The CDR3 coding sequence is TGCGCCAGCAGCCCAGAGACTAGCGCGAACACCGGGGAGCTGTTTTTT. Protein product: CASSPETSANTGELFF.

The chain joins TRBV4-1 to TRBJ2-5; 8 nucleotides agree with TRBD2. The CDR3 loop spans 16 amino acids. V trimming: 0 bases; J trimming: 6 bases; junction bases outside the gene matches: 9. Germline CDR1 and CDR2: MGHRA and YSYEKL. The CDR3 DNA reads TGCGCCAGCAGCCAAGATGAGGCGGGAGGAATGAAGACCCAGTACTTC. Translating it yields CASSQDEAGGMKTQYF.

The rearrangement uses TRBV5-8 and TRBJ2-5; 7 nucleotides agree with TRBD1. The CDR3 extends over 14 amino acids. The V segment lost 4 bases and the J segment 3 bases; nucleotides outside the gene matches: 6. Germline CDR1 SGHTS, CDR2 YDEGEE. The CDR3: CASSPGTVEETQYF. In DNA form, the CDR3 reads TGTGCCAGCAGCCCTGGGACAGTGGAAGAGACCCAGTACTTC.

The J gene is TRBJ2-3, the V gene TRBV7-2; 9 bases match TRBD2. The CDR3 has 19 residues. Germline CDR1 reads SGHTA; CDR2 reads FQGNSA. The J segment lost 0 bases and the V segment lost 7 bases, leaving 17 bases of the junction unmatched. In nucleotides, the CDR3 is TGTGCCAGCACCCGTCGGGAGCGGGGGGTAGCCACTAGCACAGATACGCAGTATTTT. This encodes CASTRRERGVATSTDTQYF.